Listed below are T cell receptor beta chains from one sample, sequenced in a study of vaccination and CD4 T cells after COVID-19. These receptors have no identified antigens. MiXCR, applied by TCRdb to the PCR reads, yields one record per CDR3 protein. The sample includes 5,500 to 8,000 distinct CDR3 sequences, around 20% seen only once; the top ten take 27%. The material sequenced was CD4+ T cells from blood, cultured in vitro, taken after SARS-CoV-2 vaccination. These receptors all come from a human donor who had recovered from COVID-19. Each CDR3 is given with its conserved first and last residue. Fields, in order: clone size, J gene, V gene, D gene, CDR3 DNA, CDR3 protein. The D gene is left open where the match is weak. Part of the rows lack a size; the others show once, few, many or a class for expanded clones.

. | TRBJ2-2 | TRBV20-1 | . | TGCAGTGCTGATAGACAGAACACCGGGGAGCTGTTTTTT | CSADRQNTGELFF
medium-sized | TRBJ2-1 | TRBV28 | . | TGTGCCAGCAGGGGGCGGGGTCCCTACAATGAGCAGTTCTTC | CASRGRGPYNEQFF
few | TRBJ2-7 | TRBV5-5 | . | TGTGCCAGCAGCCCAGGGACTTCCACCAAGCAGTACTTC | CASSPGTSTKQYF
. | TRBJ1-2 | TRBV12-2 | . | TGTGCAAGTCGCTCCCGCAGGGGTACCTATGGCTACACCTTC | CASRSRRGTYGYTF
few | TRBJ2-1 | TRBV28 | . | TGTGCCAGCAGTCATCAGGGGTACTCCTACAATGAGCAGTTCTTC | CASSHQGYSYNEQFF
few | TRBJ2-5 | TRBV25-1 | . | TGTGCCAGCTCCCCGGGGGGCAGGGGGCAAGAGACCCAGTACTTC | CASSPGGRGQETQYF
few | TRBJ1-2 | TRBV27 | . | TGTGCCAGCAGTTCCGGGACCTCCTATGGCTACACCTTC | CASSSGTSYGYTF
few | TRBJ2-5 | TRBV11-2 | TRBD1 | TGTGCCAGCACCTGGACAGGGGCAAAGACCCAGTACTTC | CASTWTGAKTQYF
few | TRBJ1-2 | TRBV28 | . | TGTGCCAGCGCCAGGCAGGGCTATGGCTACACCTTC | CASARQGYGYTF
medium-sized | TRBJ2-1 | TRBV11-3 | . | TGTGCCAGCAGCTCGATATTCGCGCCCTTCAATGAGCAGTTCTTC | CASSSIFAPFNEQFF
. | TRBJ2-7 | TRBV14 | TRBD2 | TGTGCCAGCAGCGTAGGCGGGAGGCCTCAGGACGAGCAGTACTTC | CASSVGGRPQDEQYF
medium-sized | TRBJ1-5 | TRBV28 | . | TGTGCCAGCAGGGAGACGTTGTATAAGGATCAGCCCCAGCATTTT | CASRETLYKDQPQHF
medium-sized | TRBJ2-7 | TRBV7-2 | TRBD2 | TGTGCCAGCTCCTCGAGACTAGCGGGAATAGGCTACGAGCAGTACTTC | CASSSRLAGIGYEQYF
. | TRBJ2-6 | TRBV21-1 | . | TGTGCCAGCAGCGGGCGGCAGGGGCGCGGCTCTGGGGCCAACGTCCTGACTTTC | CASSGRQGRGSGANVLTF
few | TRBJ1-5 | TRBV19 | . | TGTGCCAGTACGGACGGCCGAATTCCAAATCAGCCCCAGCATTTT | CASTDGRIPNQPQHF
. | TRBJ2-3 | TRBV7-2 | . | TGTGCCAGCAGCTTAGACAGCCTAGGCGGCAGAGATACGCAGTATTTT | CASSLDSLGGRDTQYF
. | TRBJ2-1 | TRBV4-2 | TRBD2 | TGTGCCAGCAGCCAAGGGGGCGGGGGGGCGGACAATGAGCAGTTCTTC | CASSQGGGGADNEQFF
. | TRBJ2-7 | TRBV29-1 | . | TGCAGCGCCCAAACGGACAGCTACGAGCAGTACTTC | CSAQTDSYEQYF
few | TRBJ1-1 | TRBV19 | . | TGTGCCAGTAAACCAGGGAGTGTTAGTGGTGAAGCTTTCTTT | CASKPGSVSGEAFF
medium-sized | TRBJ1-1 | TRBV15 | . | TGTGCCACCAGCAGAGGGGGTGGGACTGCTGAAGCTTTCTTT | CATSRGGGTAEAFF
. | TRBJ1-1 | TRBV6-1 | . | TGTGCCAGCGGGGTGGCAGGGGTAACTGAAGCTTTCTTT | CASGVAGVTEAFF
. | TRBJ2-7 | TRBV28 | . | TGTGCCAGCAGTTTATCGGCGGGCGAGCAGTACTTC | CASSLSAGEQYF
. | TRBJ1-6 | TRBV4-2 | . | TGTGCCAGCAGCCAAGGGCAGGGTTCTAATTCACCCCTCCACTTT | CASSQGQGSNSPLHF
. | TRBJ2-7 | TRBV9 | . | TGTGCCAGCAGCGTATACAGCGAGACCTACGAGCAGTACTTC | CASSVYSETYEQYF
few | TRBJ2-7 | TRBV4-2 | . | TGTGCCAGCAGCCAAGAGGGGGGCAGGTCCTACGAGCAGTACTTC | CASSQEGGRSYEQYF
medium-sized | TRBJ2-1 | TRBV7-2 | . | TGTGCCAGCAGCTTAGTCCCGGGGGGCCGGGATGAGCAGTTCTTC | CASSLVPGGRDEQFF
few | TRBJ2-1 | TRBV7-2 | . | TGTGCCAGCAGCCTAGAAGCAGGGGAAAACTACAATGAGCAGTTCTTC | CASSLEAGENYNEQFF
. | TRBJ2-7 | TRBV28 | . | TGTGCCAGCCTCTCCGGATGGGACCGAGTAAACTACGAGCAGTACTTC | CASLSGWDRVNYEQYF
medium-sized | TRBJ2-7 | TRBV7-2 | TRBD2 | TGTGCCAGCAGCTTATGGCGGGAGGGCTACGAGCAGTACTTC | CASSLWREGYEQYF
. | TRBJ2-2 | TRBV28 | . | TGTGCCAGCAGGAAGAACACCGGGGAGCTGTTTTTT | CASRKNTGELFF
. | TRBJ1-1 | TRBV20-1 | . | TGCAGTGCTAGTGCCCATGAAGCTTTCTTT | CSASAHEAFF
medium-sized | TRBJ2-7 | TRBV7-9 | . | TGTGCCAGCAGCCTCCGACATGAGCCTCCCTACGAGCAGTACTTC | CASSLRHEPPYEQYF
few | TRBJ1-5 | TRBV29-1 | . | TGCAGCGTCGAGCTGGAGAATCAGCCCCAGCATTTT | CSVELENQPQHF
medium-sized | TRBJ2-7 | TRBV7-9 | . | TGTGCCAGCAGCGCCTACCTTCCCTCGTGGAACGAGCAGTACTTC | CASSAYLPSWNEQYF
few | TRBJ1-1 | TRBV20-1 | . | TGCAGTGCTCGACAGCCCTGGGGGAACACTGAAGCTTTCTTT | CSARQPWGNTEAFF
. | TRBJ2-5 | TRBV4-3 | TRBD2 | TGCGCCAGCAGCCGAGGGACTAGCGGGATTCGGGAGACCCAGTACTTC | CASSRGTSGIRETQYF
few | TRBJ2-7 | TRBV18 | TRBD1 | TGTGCCAGCTCACCTCTGAGGACAGGGGGGTACGAGCAGTACTTC | CASSPLRTGGYEQYF
. | TRBJ1-5 | TRBV20-1 | . | TGCAGTGCTGGGGGGTGGGGCCAAGAGAGTCAGCCCCAGCATTTT | CSAGGWGQESQPQHF
. | TRBJ1-1 | TRBV7-2 | . | TGTGCCAGCAGCTTAAGGCGCTCGAACACTGAAGCTTTCTTT | CASSLRRSNTEAFF
. | TRBJ1-3 | TRBV7-8 | . | TGTGCCAGCAGCCCTGGGACGTACGCTAACTCTGGAAACACCATATATTTT | CASSPGTYANSGNTIYF
. | TRBJ2-3 | TRBV28 | . | TGTGCCAGCAGAGCCAGCAGGGGCTCAGATACGCAGTATTTT | CASRASRGSDTQYF
few | TRBJ2-1 | TRBV28 | TRBD2 | TGTGCCAGCAGTACCCTAAGCGGGAGCTCCTACAATGAGCAGTTCTTC | CASSTLSGSSYNEQFF
few | TRBJ2-1 | TRBV28 | TRBD1 | TGTGCCAGCAGTTTACAGGGGGCGGCCCCTTACAATGAGCAGTTCTTC | CASSLQGAAPYNEQFF
. | TRBJ2-6 | TRBV24-1 | . | TGTGCCACCTACCGGGGGGCCAACGTCCTGACTTTC | CATYRGANVLTF
medium-sized | TRBJ1-5 | TRBV7-2 | . | TGTGCCAGCAGCCCCCGAGGGGGTTCCAATCAGCCCCAGCATTTT | CASSPRGGSNQPQHF
. | TRBJ1-5 | TRBV6-5 | . | TGTGCCAGCAGTTACTCGGCAGGGATCGGCAATCAGCCCCAGCATTTT | CASSYSAGIGNQPQHF
medium-sized | TRBJ2-3 | TRBV7-2 | . | TGTGCCAGCAGACAATCAGATACGCAGTATTTT | CASRQSDTQYF
. | TRBJ2-1 | TRBV6-1 | TRBD2 | TGTGCCAGCACCGCCACTCCGGGACTAGCAAATGAGCAGTTCTTC | CASTATPGLANEQFF
few | TRBJ1-1 | TRBV11-3 | . | TGTGCCAGCAGCCCAAGTCTGGGGGGAGGGATGAACACTGAAGCTTTCTTT | CASSPSLGGGMNTEAFF
few | TRBJ2-1 | TRBV24-1 | . | TGTGCCACCAGTGAGGCCGGGACCGAGAGAAATGAGCAGTTCTTC | CATSEAGTERNEQFF
medium-sized | TRBJ2-5 | TRBV6-1 | TRBD1 | TGTGCCATCTCGACAGGGCTCCAAGAGACCCAGTACTTC | CAISTGLQETQYF
. | TRBJ2-7 | TRBV18 | . | TGTGCCAGCTCACCAAAAATTACTACGACCTACGAGCAGTACTTC | CASSPKITTTYEQYF
. | TRBJ2-3 | TRBV6-1 | . | TGTGCCAGCAGCCAGGGAAATACGCAGTATTTT | CASSQGNTQYF